This TCR beta chain stems from a study of T-cell memory formation after mild COVID-19 (dated by TCRdb to about 2021). With respect to the entire study: Most TCR sequence clusters were specific to one of the two donors. T-cell clones expanding and contracting after mild COVID-19 in two donors were tracked by longitudinal TCRalpha and TCRbeta repertoire sequencing. The cohort was made up of two young adult volunteers, one female and one male, who were previously healthy.

Ficoll-Paque density gradient centrifugation was the method used to isolate PBMCs. Data came from an Illumina NovaSeq 6000. TCRalpha and TCRbeta cDNA libraries were constructed by 5'RACE with constant-segment primers, with sample barcodes and unique molecular identifiers being introduced. Trizol reagent was used to extract RNA from every sample. Library amplification was performed in two PCR steps, and a second sample barcode and Illumina TruSeq adapters were introduced in the second step. The libraries were sequenced on an Illumina NovaSeq using 2 x 150 bp paired-end reads. Turning to the authors' computational methods: With migec v1.2.7, reads were demultiplexed and then collapsed into UMI-guided consensus sequences. Using mixcr v2.1.11, UMI consensuses were aligned to TRA and TRB V and J templates and then assembled into clonotypes. A clonotype was counted as expanded or contracted only when both edgeR and NoisET called the clonotype significant, with the noise models trained on biological replicates. For edgeR calls, a false discovery rate-adjusted p below 0.01 and a log2 fold-change threshold of 1 were applied. As an exploratory analysis of dynamics, max-normalized trajectories of the 1000 most abundant clonotypes were examined with PCA combined with hierarchical clustering. The CD4 or CD8 phenotype of responding clones was assigned using the separately sequenced CD4+ and CD8+ repertoires. Through fastp at Q25 and MiXCR, TCRdb rebuilt clones from the public reads, retaining in-frame beta chains. When rows share a CDR3 protein, they turn into one entry using the most common DNA and genes. The V and J calls reflect TCRdb's pipeline rather than the authors' work. The sample table shows some 490,000 distinct CDR3 sequences, and 15% to 20% are seen once. Roughly 12% of the sample is held by the ten biggest clonotypes.

What the study reported, not specific to this receptor: Some responding clones were detected in pre-infection memory, which suggested that pre-existing cross-reactive memory T cells had joined the SARS-CoV-2 response. Contracting CD4+ clones turned up mainly in the CM and EM memory subsets, whereas EMRA was where CD8+ clones were enriched. Only a couple of mild cases were covered by the study, and larger cohorts that include severe cases with pre-infection samples were considered necessary. SARS-CoV-2 specificity was not confirmed for the second-wave clones peaking on day 37. From day 15 to 85, contracting clones showed balanced CD4/CD8 phenotypes, whereas a second wave of clones that expanded from day 15 to 37 leaned towards CD4+.

Concerning this clonotype: Its recognized antigen is unknown. Within one base of it there is no much larger clone, and no base qualities were kept.

Via the germline V gene, CDR1 is SGHVS and CDR2 FQNEAQ. The germline V and J ends show losses of 2 bases and 0 bases respectively, and no gene match explains 14 bases of the junction. From cysteine to phenylalanine, the CDR3 is 22 amino acids long. CDR3 DNA only is kept here, 66 bases in frame from base 1. This receptor chain uses TRBV7-8 and TRBJ2-6; 12 bases in the middle match TRBD1. This TCR was recovered from an adult woman who had mild COVID-19 (a few samples of this study predate the infection). The sample titles of this study are shuffled in the database, so cell type and time point are left out; the donor was told from shared clones. The sample consisted of PBMCs or a T cell subset sorted from them (not recorded which). The nucleotides are TGTGCCAGCAGCTTATACGGGACAGGGGGCTTTGTTGCCAGCTCTGGGGCCAACGTCCTGACTTTC. The resulting protein is CASSLYGTGGFVASSGANVLTF.